The present T cell receptor beta chain was sequenced within a study of T cell responses to AZD1222 COVID-19 vaccine. Study-level results: The CD4 TCRs associated with vaccination extended across spike and predominated at 160-218 and 743-854.

Profiled with immunoSEQ multiplex PCR; TCRdb holds only in-frame clones, not every one. The sample lists nearly 110,000 clones; about nine tenths were seen once. The germline V gene encodes CDR1 MNHEY and CDR2 SMNVEV (reference sequence). Trimming pared 5 bases from V and 0 bases from J, leaving 9 bases between. This CDR3 region has 14 residues. Details on this clone: Its matching antigen is unknown.

The receptor was derived from an adult who received the AZD1222 COVID-19 vaccine. V usage is TRBV27 and J usage is TRBJ2-3; D might be TRBD1 (6 bases). The sample here was peripheral blood, taken 28 days after the second AZD1222 dose. CDR3 protein: CASSPTGSTDTQYF. The CDR3 nucleotides are TGTGCCAGCAGTCCCACAGGGAGCACAGATACGCAGTATTTT.